A single sample is the source of the 17 T cell receptor beta chains below, sequenced in a study of CD8+CD57+ T cells in acquired aplastic anemia. The template for TCR beta VDJ and CDR3 sequence profiling was genomic DNA. TCRdb reprocessed the reads with MiXCR, giving one entry per CDR3 protein. The data contain approximately 300,000 distinct CDR3 sequences, about three fifths of them singletons. Those patients picked for sequencing had displayed CD8+CD57+ cell expansion on flow cytometry. The sequenced sample was sorted CD4+, CD8+, or CD8+CD57+ T cells (not recorded which) from PBMCs. All receptors derive from a human donor with aplastic anemia.

V is TRBV14 and J is TRBJ1-2, with 9 positions matching TRBD1. This CDR3 is 15 amino acids long. Germline V gene lookup returns CDR1 SGHDN and CDR2 FVKESK. J lost 7 bases, V lost 4 bases, and 10 bases had no gene match. DNA for the CDR3: TGTGCCAGCAGCCCTTTCGACAGGGGGAAGACTGGCTACACCTTC. It encodes CASSPFDRGKTGYTF.

This clonotype appeared a few times. The chain employs TRBV2 and TRBJ1-6, with D hard to call. The CDR3 has 13 amino acids. Per germline, CDR1 SNHLY and CDR2 FYNNEI. V was clipped by 6 bases and J by 7 bases, with 10 bases between them. CDR3 region: CASSPGLNSPLHF. The CDR3 nucleotides are TGTGCCAGCAGCCCGGGCCTAAATTCACCCCTCCACTTT.

As concerns this clonotype: Possible read error: a much larger clone is one base away. The genes are TRBV3-1 and TRBJ2-2, with D maybe TRBD2 (5 bases). The CDR3 consists of 13 residues. The germline CDR1 and CDR2 sequences are LGHDT and YNNKEL (reference sequence). This chain's CDR3 is CASSQGAHGELSF. The CDR3 coding sequence is TGTGCCAGCAGCCAGGGAGCCCACGGGGAGCTGTCTTTT.

A word on this clonotype: A read error may account for a junction end that differs from germline. The chain uses TRBV10-1 and TRBJ2-7; tentative D call: TRBD1 (6 bases). Germline-derived CDR1 and CDR2 are WNHNN and SYGVQD (reference sequence). This CDR3 spans 15 amino acids. CDR3 residues: CASTEARDKAYKQYF. Written as DNA, the CDR3 is TGCGCCAGCACCGAAGCCCGGGACAAAGCCTACAAGCAGTACTTC.

The V gene is TRBV14, the J gene TRBJ2-5, with D hard to call. This CDR3 has 13 amino acids. V was shortened by 1 base and J by 5 bases, with 8 bases between the two germline ends. Per germline, CDR1 SGHDN and CDR2 FVKESK. The CDR3 region is CASSQGALETQYF. DNA for the CDR3: TGTGCCAGCAGCCAAGGAGCACTGGAGACCCAGTACTTC.

The genes are TRBV12-3 or TRBV12-4 and TRBJ2-2; TRBD2 might be the D (7 bases). The V end was cut by 5 bases, the J end by 5 bases, with 21 bases between. There are 17 residues in the CDR3. CDR3 protein: CASSPRDKGGRTGELFF. In DNA form, the CDR3 reads TGTGCCAGCAGTCCCAGAGACAAGGGGGGGCGGACCGGGGAGCTGTTTTTT.

The table lists this clonotype with a few counts. V is TRBV6-5 and J is TRBJ1-5; D uncertain. Deletions cut 6 bases from V and 6 bases from J, with 9 bases between. There are 12 residues in the CDR3. The germline CDR1 and CDR2 sequences are MNHEY and SVGAGI. CDR3 DNA: TGTGCCAGCAGGACCCCAGGTCAGCCCCAGCATTTT. Translated, it gives CASRTPGQPQHF.

The chain uses TRBV24-1 and TRBJ1-1; D ambiguous. Germline-derived CDR1 and CDR2 are KGHDR and SFDVKD. The CDR3 runs 15 residues. V lost 3 bases, J lost 1 base, and 11 bases lay in between. CDR3 region: CATSDPRTGNTEAFF. CDR3 nucleotide sequence: TGTGCCACCAGTGATCCTAGGACGGGGAACACTGAAGCTTTCTTT.

This chain connects TRBV7-6 to TRBJ2-3; 8 positions match TRBD1. This CDR3 has 15 amino acids. V trimming: 5 bases; J trimming: 5 bases; junction bases outside the gene matches: 9. CDR1 is SGHVS, CDR2 FNYEAQ, per germline. The CDR3 nucleotides read TGTGCCAGCAGCCAGAGACAGGGGACCGAAGATACGCAGTATTTT. The encoded protein is CASSQRQGTEDTQYF.

J is TRBJ1-5 and V is TRBV20-1; D is undetermined. There are 15 residues in the CDR3. The germline V gene has CDR1 DFQATT and CDR2 SNEGSKA (reference sequence). Trimming took off 3 bases at V and 7 bases at J, with 19 bases between the two ends. In nucleotides, the CDR3 is TGCAGTGCTAGTATCCAGGAGATTGTGGGACAGCCCCAGCATTTT. The encoded protein is CSASIQEIVGQPQHF.

The rearrangement links TRBV9 to TRBJ2-1; D possibly corresponds to TRBD2 (5 bases). The CDR3 has 12 amino acids. Germline lookup yields CDR1 SGDLS and CDR2 YYNGEE. V lost 3 bases and J lost 7, with 8 bases in between. The CDR3 loop reads CASSGSGNEQFF. CDR3 DNA: TGTGCCAGCAGCGGAAGCGGAAATGAGCAGTTCTTC.

The rearrangement uses TRBV4-2 and TRBJ1-4; possible D gene TRBD1, 5 bases. The CDR3 covers 18 residues. Germline V CDR1 and CDR2: LGHNA, YNFKEQ. V shed 1 base and J shed 2 bases, with 17 bases lying between them. The DNA for the CDR3 is TGTGCCAGCAGCCAAGCCAGGGACGTTTTGCTCACTAATGAAAAACTGTTTTTT. Its translation: CASSQARDVLLTNEKLFF.

This clonotype was detected many times. The CDR3 DNA reads TGTGCCAGTACGCACAGGGGTCCAGATACGCAGTATTTT. Its translation: CASTHRGPDTQYF. V is TRBV19 and J is TRBJ2-3; 7 bases are shared with TRBD1. The CDR3 totals 13 residues. V lost 7 bases and J lost 4; bases outside the gene matches: 5. Germline CDR1 reads LNHDA; CDR2 reads SQIVND (reference sequence).

This chain connects TRBV25-1 to TRBJ1-4; D ambiguous. Germline CDR1 and CDR2: MGHDK and SYGVNS. The CDR3 sequence is 16 residues long. The V and J ends lost 2 bases and 2 bases respectively, with 12 bases between them. The CDR3 loop reads CASSEGKVSTNEKLFF. As DNA, the CDR3 is TGTGCCAGCAGTGAAGGCAAGGTCTCGACTAATGAAAAACTGTTTTTT.

The gene calls are TRBV19 and TRBJ1-5; perhaps TRBD1 as D (5 bases). The ends were cut back, 5 bases at V and 7 bases at J, with 9 bases in the middle. This CDR3 spans 12 amino acids. Germline lookup yields CDR1 LNHDA and CDR2 SQIVND (reference sequence). The CDR3 nucleotides read TGTGCCAGTAGTGCCTACAGGCAGCCCCAGCATTTT. Protein: CASSAYRQPQHF.

About this clonotype itself: The CDR3 does not close with the conserved phenylalanine or tryptophan, likely indicating a read error. The chain uses TRBV6-6 and TRBJ2-7, with TRBD1 matching 9 bases. The CDR3 is made up of 15 amino acids. Germline V CDR1 and CDR2: MNHNY, SVGAGI (reference sequence). CDR3 residues: CASSWDRENSYKQYL. Written as DNA, the CDR3 is TGTGCCAGCAGTTGGGACAGGGAGAATTCCTACAAGCAGTACCTC.

V and J are TRBV10-2 and TRBJ1-2, with 7 bases fitting TRBD1. CDR1 WSHSY and CDR2 SAAADI come from the germline V gene. The CDR3 has 14 amino acids. V shed 6 bases and J 2 bases; nucleotides not matched to a gene: 6. CDR3 loop: CASRETGTNYGYTF. CDR3 in DNA: TGCGCCAGCAGGGAGACAGGGACGAACTATGGCTACACCTTC.